Each of the 28 T cell receptor beta chains below was sequenced from the same sample in a study of vaccination and CD4 T cells after COVID-19. These receptors have no known antigen. Cultured CD4+ T cell DNA was sequenced using the Oncomine TCR Beta short-read assay. TCRdb independently ran MiXCR on the PCR reads; one entry per CDR3 protein. The repertoire holds 11,000 or so distinct CDR3 sequences, roughly 69% seen once, with 10% in the top ten. This sample's treatment: roughly 10-day PBMC culture with coronavirus spike peptide pools or control peptides (ViraFEST assay). The material sequenced was CD4+ T cells from blood, cultured in vitro. The receptors stem from a human donor who had recovered from COVID-19.

The chain couples TRBV2 to TRBJ2-7, with 9 bases that match TRBD1. The CDR3 is 15 residues long. The junction had 6 bases not matched to a gene; V was cut back by 4 bases and J by 2 bases. Germline CDR1 SNHLY, CDR2 FYNNEI. As DNA, the CDR3 is TGTGCCAGCAGTGCCGACAGGGGGGGAGCCTACGAGCAGTACTTC. This codes for CASSADRGGAYEQYF.

On this clonotype: An end of the junction does not agree with germline; a read error may underlie this. This chain's CDR3 is CASSKGRANTGEPFF. The CDR3 DNA reads as TGTGCCAGCAGTAAAGGGAGAGCGAACACCGGGGAGCCGTTTTTT. The chain recombines TRBV12-3 or TRBV12-4 with TRBJ2-2; TRBD2 is a possible D gene (5 bases). This CDR3 is built from 15 residues.

CDR3 bases: TGTGCCAGCAGTCCTAGCGGGGGGACAGGGAAACAGCCCCAGCATTTT. Protein: CASSPSGGTGKQPQHF. This rearrangement joins TRBV5-6 to TRBJ1-5, with 9 nucleotides matching TRBD1. The CDR3 sequence is 16 residues long. Germline CDR1 reads SGHDT; CDR2 reads YYEEEE. V dropped 5 bases and J dropped 7; count of bases not matched to a gene: 13.

The rearrangement uses TRBV20-1 and TRBJ2-1, with TRBD2 matching 8 bases. Per the germline V gene, CDR1 is DFQATT and CDR2 is SNEGSKA (reference sequence). V trimming: 5 bases; J trimming: 4 bases; junction bases outside the gene matches: 7. The CDR3 length is 14 residues. CDR3 coding DNA: TGCAGTGCTGGATTAGCGGGGCGTTACAATGAGCAGTTCTTC. It yields the protein CSAGLAGRYNEQFF.

The CDR3 nucleotides are TGTGCCAGCACCCCGGGGACGGCCATGGGCTATGGCTACACCTTC. This sequence encodes CASTPGTAMGYGYTF. The chain recombines TRBV28 with TRBJ1-2; tentative D call: TRBD1 (5 bases). The CDR3 has 15 residues. CDR1 and CDR2 (germline): MDHEN, SYDVKM. Trimming took off 7 bases at V and 4 bases at J, with 19 bases between the two ends.

The chain combines TRBV3-1 with TRBJ1-1, with D unclear. This CDR3 region has 15 residues. CDR1 LGHDT and CDR2 YNNKEL come from the germline V gene (reference sequence). V lost 4 bases and J lost 5, with 17 bases in between. CDR3 amino acids: CASSLETDQRTEAFF. In nucleotides, the CDR3 is TGTGCCAGCAGCCTAGAGACCGATCAAAGGACTGAAGCTTTCTTT.

V and J are TRBV5-1 and TRBJ1-4; possibly TRBD1 for D (6 bases). The ends were cut back, 0 bases at V and 6 bases at J, with 15 bases in the middle. The CDR3 extends over 16 amino acids. Germline V lookup: CDR1 SGHRS, CDR2 YFSETQ. CDR3 in amino acids: CASSLGSSQGHEKLFF. The CDR3 DNA reads as TGCGCCAGCAGCTTGGGCTCATCACAGGGACATGAAAAACTGTTTTTT. Supplemented by reference TRBV5-1 and TRBJ1-4, the full variable domain reads KAGVTQTPRYLIKTRGQQVTLSCSPISGHRSVSWYQQTPGQGLQFLFEYFSETQRNKGNFPGRFSGRQFSNSRSEMNVSTLELGDSALYLCASSLGSSQGHEKLFFGSGTQLSVL.

Only one count was recorded for this clonotype. The gene calls are TRBV20-1 and TRBJ2-5, with TRBD2 as a possible D gene (5 bases). From germline, CDR1 is DFQATT and CDR2 SNEGSKA (reference sequence). V was shortened by 0 bases and J by 2 bases, with 7 bases between the two germline ends. The CDR3 totals 13 residues. The CDR3 DNA reads as TGCAGTGCTAGAGACCAGCGGCAAGAGACCCAGTACTTC. Translating it yields CSARDQRQETQYF.

The chain links TRBV7-9 to TRBJ1-2; 9 bases agree with TRBD1. The CDR3 extends over 16 amino acids. The V and J ends lost 6 bases and 0 bases, in that order; junction bases with no gene match: 8. In germline, CDR1 is SEHNR, CDR2 FQNEAQ (reference sequence). The CDR3 is CASSRDRVIANYGYTF. CDR3 coding DNA: TGTGCCAGCAGTAGGGACAGGGTGATTGCTAACTATGGCTACACCTTC.

The chain uses TRBV7-6 and TRBJ1-1, with a weak D call TRBD1 (5 bases). Looked up from germline, CDR1 is SGHVS and CDR2 is FNYEAQ. The CDR3 has 13 residues. Trimming took 3 bases from V and 6 from J, leaving 11 bases between them. Here the CDR3 DNA reads TGTGCCAGCAGCTTGGGGGTTATCTCTGAAGCTTTCTTT. Its translation: CASSLGVISEAFF. Using reference TRBV7-6 and TRBJ1-1 for the parts outside the CDR3, the full variable domain is GAGVSQSPRYKVTKRGQDVALRCDPISGHVSLYWYRQALGQGPEFLTYFNYEAQQDKSGLPNDRFSAERPEGSISTLTIQRTEQRDSAMYRCASSLGVISEAFFGQGTRLTVV.

The V call is TRBV3-1, the J call TRBJ1-6; D might be TRBD1 (5 bases). The V gene lost 3 bases and the J gene lost 6 bases, with 9 bases spanning the gap. CDR3 length: 14 residues. CDR1 is LGHDT, CDR2 YNNKEL, per germline (reference sequence). The CDR3 coding sequence is TGTGCCAGCAGCCAGTCAGGGAGTAATTCACCCCTCCACTTT. It encodes CASSQSGSNSPLHF.

The chain has TRBV27 and TRBJ1-1; the match to TRBD1 covers 10 bases. This CDR3 is built from 14 residues. The V gene's germline CDR1 is MNHEY and CDR2 SMNVEV (reference sequence). V lost 4 bases, J lost 5 bases, and 4 bases stayed unmatched. CDR3 residues: CASSSTGGRTEAFF. The CDR3, as DNA: TGTGCCAGCAGTTCGACAGGGGGCAGAACTGAAGCTTTCTTT.

This clonotype was observed a single time. The chain joins TRBV7-2 to TRBJ1-5; 10 bases match TRBD1. CDR3 size: 14 residues. From germline, CDR1 is SGHTA and CDR2 FQGNSA. V lost 5 bases, J lost 5 bases, and 3 bases stayed unmatched. The CDR3 loop is CASSQGQGDQPQHF. CDR3 in DNA: TGTGCCAGCAGCCAAGGACAGGGGGATCAGCCCCAGCATTTT.

In its sample, this clonotype ranks as medium-sized. The chain uses TRBV2 and TRBJ2-7, with TRBD2 as a possible D gene (6 bases). The germline V gene encodes CDR1 SNHLY and CDR2 FYNNEI. Trimming took off 5 bases at V and 0 bases at J, with 8 bases between the two ends. The CDR3 is made up of 13 amino acids. The chain's CDR3 is CASSSGYSYEQYF. CDR3 nucleotides: TGTGCCAGCAGTAGCGGGTACTCCTACGAGCAGTACTTC.

V is TRBV20-1 and J is TRBJ1-5; 8 positions match TRBD1. Germline V gene sequence: CDR1 DFQATT, CDR2 SNEGSKA (reference sequence). J was trimmed by 5 bases and V by 0 bases; bases with no gene match: 9. This CDR3 region has 16 residues. The CDR3 nucleotides are TGCAGTGCTAGAGATGTGAGACAGGGGATGGATCAGCCCCAGCATTTT. Translation: CSARDVRQGMDQPQHF.

This chain uses TRBV7-9 with TRBJ1-4, with 9 bases matching TRBD1. Per the germline V gene, CDR1 is SEHNR and CDR2 is FQNEAQ (reference sequence). This CDR3 has 15 amino acids. With 1 base clipped from V and 8 bases from J, the junction kept 5 bases outside the gene matches. This CDR3 is CASSLGDRATEKLFF. The CDR3 nucleotides are TGTGCCAGCAGCTTAGGGGACAGGGCAACCGAAAAACTGTTTTTT.

The chain combines TRBV7-9 with TRBJ1-1, with TRBD1 matching 7 bases. The V segment lost 4 bases and the J segment 3 bases; nucleotides outside the gene matches: 14. Per the germline V gene, CDR1 is SEHNR and CDR2 is FQNEAQ (reference sequence). The CDR3 sequence is 17 residues long. CDR3 residues: CASSYRKLITGDTEAFF. As DNA, the CDR3 is TGTGCCAGCAGCTATAGAAAATTAATAACAGGGGACACTGAAGCTTTCTTT.

The rearrangement links TRBV7-9 to TRBJ2-4; TRBD1 is a possible D gene (5 bases). This CDR3 region has 16 residues. In germline, CDR1 is SEHNR, CDR2 FQNEAQ (reference sequence). V lost 1 base to trimming and J lost 0 bases, with 10 bases between them. The CDR3 sequence: CASSLGTGLAKNIQYF. DNA of the CDR3: TGTGCCAGCAGCTTAGGAACAGGCCTAGCCAAAAACATTCAGTACTTC.

The chain combines TRBV19 with TRBJ2-1; TRBD1 matches 9 bases. This CDR3 has 15 residues. V lost 5 bases to trimming and J lost 6 bases; unmatched junction nucleotides: 8. Germline V CDR1 and CDR2: LNHDA, SQIVND (reference sequence). CDR3 sequence reads: CASSGTGKGLNEQFF. The DNA of the CDR3 is TGTGCCAGTAGTGGGACAGGGAAGGGACTCAATGAGCAGTTCTTC.

This clonotype showed up just once. The rearrangement links TRBV7-2 to TRBJ1-2, with 9 bases aligning to TRBD1. V was pared by 7 bases and J by 5 bases, with 8 bases of the junction left unmatched. CDR1 SGHTA and CDR2 FQGNSA come from the germline V gene. This CDR3 comprises 14 residues. The CDR3 loop reads CASTMDRGRYGYTF. CDR3 nucleotide sequence: TGTGCCAGCACCATGGACAGGGGAAGGTATGGCTACACCTTC. Drawing the rest from reference TRBV7-2 and TRBJ1-2, the complete variable domain is GAGVSQSPSNKVTEKGKDVELRCDPISGHTALYWYRQSLGQGLEFLIYFQGNSAPDKSGLPSDRFSAERTGGSVSTLTIQRTQQEDSAVYLCASTMDRGRYGYTFGSGTRLTVV.

The chain combines TRBV6-4 with TRBJ2-7, with no clear D. The germline V gene has CDR1 MRHNA and CDR2 SNTAGT. Trimming shortened V by 2 bases and J by 4 bases, and 27 bases separated the two germline ends. The CDR3 spans 19 residues. In nucleotides, the CDR3 is TGTGCCAGCAGTGACCCTATGGTCGGAACGCAACCGGCCTTTTACGAGCAGTACTTC. It yields the protein CASSDPMVGTQPAFYEQYF.

This clonotype is a singleton in its sample. A much larger clone sits a single nucleotide away, making a read error possible. V is TRBV11-2 and J is TRBJ1-1; no clear D. This CDR3 contains 12 residues. CDR1 SGHAT and CDR2 FQNNGV come from the germline V gene. Here the CDR3 DNA reads TGTGCCAGCGGCTTAGTCAGGATTGAAGCTTTCTTT. It yields the protein CASGLVRIEAFF.

This clonotype has only a few counts. The gene calls are TRBV7-8 and TRBJ2-3; D call uncertain. Trimming stripped 2 bases from V and 6 bases from J, with 12 bases between. Looked up from germline, CDR1 is SGHVS and CDR2 is FQNEAQ. The CDR3 is made up of 14 amino acids. The CDR3 loop reads CASSLSKARDTQYF. CDR3 sequence (DNA): TGTGCCAGCAGCTTAAGCAAAGCGCGCGATACGCAGTATTTT.

This rearrangement joins TRBV20-1 to TRBJ1-3, with TRBD1 matching over 7 bases. With V trimmed by 1 base and J by 2 bases, 5 bases remained unmatched. CDR3 length: 15 residues. Germline V gene data show CDR1 as DFQATT and CDR2 as SNEGSKA (reference sequence). CDR3 sequence (DNA): TGCAGTGCTAGAGCGGAGGGGGCTCCTGGAAACACCATATATTTT. This sequence encodes CSARAEGAPGNTIYF.

This chain uses TRBV2 with TRBJ1-1, with D tentatively TRBD1 (5 bases). Germline CDR1 reads SNHLY; CDR2 reads FYNNEI. Trimming left V 7 bases short and J 1 base short, with 13 bases between. This CDR3 spans 14 amino acids. In nucleotides, the CDR3 is TGTGCCAGCAAGGCTGGGGGAGGGAACACTGAAGCTTTCTTT. Its protein product is CASKAGGGNTEAFF. Together with reference TRBV2 and TRBJ1-1, the CDR3 gives the full variable domain: EPEVTQTPSHQVTQMGQEVILRCVPISNHLYFYWYRQILGQKVEFLVSFYNNEISEKSEIFDDQFSVERPDGSNFTLKIRSTKLEDSAMYFCASKAGGGNTEAFFGQGTRLTVV.

The rearrangement joins TRBV27 to TRBJ1-2; D remains ambiguous. The CDR3 spans 15 residues. Germline assignment: CDR1 MNHEY and CDR2 SMNVEV (reference sequence). The V and J ends lost 0 bases and 5 bases respectively, with 13 bases between them. In DNA, the CDR3 is TGTGCCAGCAGTTTATCAGGGCCCAGCACATATGGCTACACCTTC. Amino acids: CASSLSGPSTYGYTF.

This sequence joins TRBV5-1 and TRBJ1-2; 9 positions agree with TRBD1. The germline V gene has CDR1 SGHRS and CDR2 YFSETQ. V dropped 0 bases and J dropped 12; count of bases not matched to a gene: 9. The CDR3 loop spans 14 amino acids. CDR3 coding DNA: TGCGCCAGCAGCTTGGGATCGGGACAGGGTCCGCACACCTTC. Translating gives CASSLGSGQGPHTF.

V and J are TRBV11-2 and TRBJ2-5; D unresolved. The ends were cut back, 4 bases at V and 4 bases at J, with 10 bases in the middle. The germline V gene encodes CDR1 SGHAT and CDR2 FQNNGV. The CDR3 length is 13 residues. The CDR3 loop is CASSYVKRETQYF. The CDR3, as DNA: TGTGCCAGCAGCTACGTTAAAAGAGAGACCCAGTACTTC.